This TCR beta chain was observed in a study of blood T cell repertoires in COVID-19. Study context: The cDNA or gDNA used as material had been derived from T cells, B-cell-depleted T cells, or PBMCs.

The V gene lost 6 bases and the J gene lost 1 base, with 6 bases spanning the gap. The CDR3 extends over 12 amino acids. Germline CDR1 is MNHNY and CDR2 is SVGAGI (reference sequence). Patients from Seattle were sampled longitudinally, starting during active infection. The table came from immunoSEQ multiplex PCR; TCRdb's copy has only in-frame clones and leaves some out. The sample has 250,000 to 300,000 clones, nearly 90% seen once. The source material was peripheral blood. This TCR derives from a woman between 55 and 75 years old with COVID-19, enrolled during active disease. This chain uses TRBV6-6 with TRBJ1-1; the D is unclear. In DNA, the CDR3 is TGTGCCAGCAGGACTGGGAACACTGAAGCTTTCTTT. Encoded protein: CASRTGNTEAFF.